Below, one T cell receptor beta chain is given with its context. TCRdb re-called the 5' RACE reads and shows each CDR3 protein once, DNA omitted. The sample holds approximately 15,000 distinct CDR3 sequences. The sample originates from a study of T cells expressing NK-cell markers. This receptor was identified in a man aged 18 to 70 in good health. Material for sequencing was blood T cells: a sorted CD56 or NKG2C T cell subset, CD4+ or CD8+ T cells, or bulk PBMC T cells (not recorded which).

The CDR3 sequence is CASIGPGGGYTF. The gene calls are TRBV12-3 or TRBV12-4 and TRBJ1-2; TCRdb designates TRBD1, a call that cannot be tested without DNA. The CDR3 loop spans 12 amino acids.